This TCR beta chain derives from a study of spatial heterogeneity in lung cancer (dated by TCRdb to between 2018 and 2021). About the full investigation: More beta-chain than alpha-chain transcripts were consistently detected, likely reflecting higher beta-chain transcript abundance. In tumor regions, TCR transcript counts showed a strong correlation with a T cell transcriptional module score from matched bulk RNA-seq. In the raw uncorrected reads, each unique combination of TCR and UMI appeared more than ten times on average. TCR alpha and beta repertoires were quantitatively compared across multiple tumor regions, matched nontumor lung and blood in non-small cell lung cancer. Nonsynonymous mutation counts, determined by whole-exome sequencing of tumor tissue, were related to TCR repertoire features. Both alpha and beta chains were TCR-sequenced in approximately 200 tumor regions, 64 matched nontumor lung samples and around 54 PBMC samples obtained at surgery.

Trimming leaves V shorter by 6 bases and J shorter by 6 bases, with the junction holding 11 bases beyond the gene matches. The CDR3 runs 16 residues from the cysteine to the phenylalanine. Of all the DNA, just the CDR3 is kept, 48 bases in frame from base 1. From the germline V gene, CDR1 is MNHEY and CDR2 is SVGEGT. Read against the paper, the sample's time point label means: sample taken at primary tumor resection. Donors were 65 to 85 patients with early-stage, untreated non-small cell lung cancer from the lung TRACERx cohort. For TCR sequencing, whole RNA was extracted from tumor and nontumor lung tissue, or from cryopreserved PBMC samples, and no cell sorting was done. Patients were selected for TCR sequencing only if sufficient RNA was available from at least two tumor regions. A lung pathologist reviewed the tumor and adjacent nontumor lung specimens before the specimens were selected. The library was built by means of 5' RACE. The sequencer was a NextSeq 500. To allow correction of PCR and sequencing errors, the TCR library protocol tagged every TCR cDNA molecule with a unique molecular identifier. As for the original processing: TCR identification, UMI-based error correction and CDR3 extraction were performed with Decombinator tools. Expanded TCRs were defined as those above a frequency of 2 per 1,000, corresponding to the top 1% of the tumor frequency distribution. Expanded tumor TCRs were classed as regional if statistically deemed absent (corrected P<0.05) from at least one tumor region, otherwise ubiquitous. Rényi diversity was computed with the R vegan package after subsampling each repertoire 100 times to 5,000 TCRs. CDR3 similarity networks were built from amino acid triplet string-kernel similarity, connecting CDR3s with pairwise similarity above 0.82. Clones were called with MiXCR by TCRdb after fastp trimmed the public reads at Q25, and only in-frame beta chains were retained. Identical CDR3 protein sequences are pooled into one entry, listed with their most common genes and DNA. The V and J calls were determined by TCRdb, not by the authors. Across this sample there are over 25,000 distinct CDR3 sequences, with about 7.1% seen only once. Clones ranked in the top ten supply over 20% of the sample.

Broader findings and caveats from the paper: Counts of ubiquitous and regional expanded TCRs were found to correlate with counts of ubiquitous and regional nonsynonymous mutations, respectively. The number of expanded intratumoral alpha and beta TCRs correlated with the tumor nonsynonymous mutation count. Confirming at a functional level the hypothesis that regional TCRs recognize regional mutations was considered to require additional single-cell paired TCR alpha and beta sequencing. Estimated TCR-seq coverage of tumor T cells was only about 6.5% for alpha chains and approximately 12% for beta chains.

This clonotype was seen at least ten times. Its cognate antigen has yet to be identified. No base qualities exist here, and no much larger clone lies one base off it. The sample here was lung tumor tissue, taken at surgery. The chain uses TRBV6-2 or TRBV6-3 and TRBJ1-2; the junction holds 12 bases that match TRBD1. The receptor comes from a male donor with early-stage non-small cell lung cancer. The nucleotide sequence reads TGTGCCAGCAGACCCCTGGGACAGGGGGCGTCACATGGCTACACCTTC. Translated, this is CASRPLGQGASHGYTF.